Sequencing of this T cell receptor (beta chain) was carried out in a study of regulatory T cells in long-lasting Graves disease. Overall study findings and caveats: Favored gene segments in persistent disease were TRBV28, TRBJ1-2 and TRBJ2-5.

Ten or more counts support this clonotype. Its specificity is not known. Construction of TCR beta libraries relied on iRepertoire HTBI primers and on Arm-PCR targeting CDR3 regions. Each CDR3 protein is one row after TCRdb ran MiXCR on the multiplex PCR reads. The repertoire has roughly 560,000 distinct CDR3 sequences, 15% to 20% of them found once; the top ten carry more than 20%. The time point was: newly diagnosed GD, antithyroid drugs for less than 3 months. PBMC-extracted RNA yielded the TCR library. The collection involved drawing roughly 10 milliliters of peripheral blood into EDTA tubes. The CDR3 sequence is 15 residues long. The germline V gene encodes CDR1 SEHNR and CDR2 FQNEAQ (reference sequence). The germline V and J ends were trimmed by 1 base and 2 bases, with 9 bases remaining between them. These data also featured in a second study, about T cells in Graves' hyperthyroidism and ophthalmopathy. That report adds: Also found in blood were most expanded thyroid clonotypes above 0.001.

The sample consisted of peripheral blood mononuclear cells (PBMCs), taken at new diagnosis, from a patient treated with antithyroid drugs. This receptor was obtained from a woman between 40 and 65 years old with Graves disease. The chain couples TRBV7-9 to TRBJ1-3, with D perhaps matching TRBD1 (5 bases). CDR3 residues: CASSLGGIAGNTIYF. The CDR3 DNA reads as TGTGCCAGCAGCTTAGGGGGGATCGCTGGAAACACCATATATTTT.